The clone carrying this TCR beta chain was seen only a few times. cDNA came from around 0.5 to 1 ug RNA primed by random hexamers. With immunoSEQ multiplex PCR, TCR beta CDR3 was amplified across 54 Vbeta and 13 Jbeta. TCRdb reprocessed the immunoSEQ multiplex PCR reads with MiXCR, giving one entry per CDR3 protein. The sample consists of 300,000 to 350,000 distinct CDR3 sequences, about 91% of them appearing once. V dropped 4 bases and J dropped 2 bases, with 21 bases sitting between them. The CDR3 is 16 residues long. Germline CDR1 is GTSNPN and CDR2 is SVGIG (reference sequence). Blood CD8+ and CD4+ T cells underwent high-throughput TCR beta sequencing. The multiple sclerosis control group comprised treatment-naive patients with stable or active relapsing-remitting disease. Negative isolation yielded CD4+ and CD8+ T cells, and FACS enriched TEMRA cells. The data are from a study of CD8 T cells in Susac syndrome.

The gene calls are TRBV30 and TRBJ2-7, with D perhaps TRBD2 (6 bases). This TCR came from a human donor with multiple sclerosis. Sequencing input: CD4+ T cells from PBMCs. The CDR3 nucleotides are TGTGCCTGGATTCCGGAGTTTATGCGGGGTACCTACGAGCAGTACTTC. Amino acid sequence: CAWIPEFMRGTYEQYF.